A selection of T cell receptor beta chains follows, all from one sample in a study of vaccination and CD4 T cells after COVID-19. Which antigens these TCRs recognize remains unknown. Via MiXCR, TCRdb re-called the PCR reads, giving one row per CDR3 protein. The table shows under 6,500 distinct CDR3 sequences, with 40% to 45% occurring only once. What was sequenced was CD4+ T cells from blood, cultured in vitro. The receptors originated from a human donor who had recovered from COVID-19. Each CDR3 is given with its conserved first and last residue. A D gene is named only where the DNA matches it firmly. Clone size is shown for a subset of rows, as once, few, many or a class of expanded clone.

>TRBV6-1|-|-|TRBJ1-5
TGTGCCAGCAGTGCCCCAGTGGGTGCGATTGCGCCCCAGCATTTT
CASSAPVGAIAPQHF
>TRBV12-3/TRBV12-4|-|TRBD2|TRBJ2-7
TGTGCCAGCAGTTTAGGTGGGACTAGCGGGACGTACGAGCAGTACTTC
CASSLGGTSGTYEQYF
>TRBV6-2/TRBV6-3|few|-|TRBJ2-7
TGTGCCAGCAGTCGACCCAATATATACGAGCAGTACTTC
CASSRPNIYEQYF
>TRBV20-1|few|-|TRBJ1-1
TGCAGTGCTAGAGATCAGCAAGCTCCAATGAACACTGAAGCTTTCTTT
CSARDQQAPMNTEAFF
>TRBV20-1|few|-|TRBJ2-5
TGCAGTGCTAGAGATGCGCAGGCCGGCCGAGAGACCCAGTACTTC
CSARDAQAGRETQYF
>TRBV7-2|few|-|TRBJ1-2
TGTGCCAGCAGCCCAGGGAGGGGCTATGGCTACACCTTC
CASSPGRGYGYTF
>TRBV4-2|-|-|TRBJ2-1
TGTGCCAGCAGCCAGCAGGATAGCTCCTACAATGAGCAGTTCTTC
CASSQQDSSYNEQFF
>TRBV20-1|-|-|TRBJ1-4
TGCAGTGCTAGAGATCAGGACCTCGAAAAACTGTTTTTT
CSARDQDLEKLFF
>TRBV20-1|-|-|TRBJ2-7
TGCAGTGCTAGGGTAGTGGGGGAGACCTACGAGCAGTACTTC
CSARVVGETYEQYF
>TRBV7-9|-|TRBD1|TRBJ1-2
TGTGCCAGCAGCCTTGGACAGGGGTTTGGCTACACCTTC
CASSLGQGFGYTF
>TRBV20-1|few|-|TRBJ1-2
TGCAGTGCCACGAGGAGGTCTGGCTACACCTTC
CSATRRSGYTF
>TRBV7-2|medium-sized|TRBD2|TRBJ2-7
TGTGCCAGCAGCCCATACCAGCGGGACTACGAGCAGTACTTC
CASSPYQRDYEQYF
>TRBV6-5|-|-|TRBJ2-7
TGTGCCAGCAGTTACTCGACCCTGGGATCCTACGAGCAGTACTTC
CASSYSTLGSYEQYF
>TRBV2|few|TRBD1|TRBJ1-5
TGTGCCAGCAGCGGAGGGACAGGGCGAGGGGGAAGCAATCAGCCCCAGCATTTT
CASSGGTGRGGSNQPQHF
>TRBV6-1|large|-|TRBJ2-7
TGTGCCAGCAGATTCCAGGGCGGCGGCGAGCAGTACTTC
CASRFQGGGEQYF
>TRBV9|-|-|TRBJ1-2
TGTGCCAGCAGCGCCCTCGGCCCCAACCCCCTCTATGGCTACACCTTC
CASSALGPNPLYGYTF
>TRBV6-1|few|TRBD1|TRBJ1-2
TGTGCCACCACCCCTGGACAGGGATTCCCGTTGAACTATGGCTACACCTTC
CATTPGQGFPLNYGYTF
>TRBV27|few|TRBD1|TRBJ2-4
TGTGCCAGCAGCCGACAGGGGAGGATGGCCAAAAACATTCAGTACTTC
CASSRQGRMAKNIQYF
>TRBV18|few|-|TRBJ2-2
TGTGCCAGCTCACCTCCTAACAAGAACACCGGGGAGCTGTTTTTT
CASSPPNKNTGELFF
>TRBV6-2/TRBV6-3|-|-|TRBJ2-1
TGTGCCAGCAGCCGCGGGGACCCCTCCTACAATGAGCAGTTCTTC
CASSRGDPSYNEQFF
>TRBV7-2|-|-|TRBJ2-5
TGTGCCAGCAGCACTCCTGAGGCGAGGCGCTGGAATCGTCAAGAGACCCAGTACTTC
CASSTPEARRWNRQETQYF
>TRBV7-2|-|TRBD1|TRBJ1-4
TGTGCCAGCAGCCAAAACAGGGGTGGTGAAAAACTGTTTTTT
CASSQNRGGEKLFF
>TRBV27|medium-sized|-|TRBJ1-1
TGTGCCAGCAGTTTATCGAGCGGGGGGTACACTGAAGCTTTCTTT
CASSLSSGGYTEAFF
>TRBV6-1|few|-|TRBJ1-2
TGTGCCAGCAGTGGCCAAGGGGCAGGGAACTATGGCTACACCTTC
CASSGQGAGNYGYTF
>TRBV18|-|TRBD1|TRBJ1-3
TGTGCCAGCTCAACGGGACAGGGGTACACCATATATTTT
CASSTGQGYTIYF
>TRBV6-1|few|TRBD2|TRBJ2-5
TGTGCCAGCAGTGGGCATCTTAGCGGGGGGGCCCTGGAGACCCAGTACTTC
CASSGHLSGGALETQYF
>TRBV12-3/TRBV12-4|large|TRBD2|TRBJ2-5
TGTGCCAGCAGTTTCTCTGTCGAGCGGGGGGGCCCCGAGACCCAGTACTTC
CASSFSVERGGPETQYF
>TRBV9|-|-|TRBJ1-4
TGTGCCAGCAGCGTAGGCCCGGTCCCTAATGAAAAACTGTTTTTT
CASSVGPVPNEKLFF
>TRBV20-1|-|-|TRBJ2-1
TGCAGTGCCGCCAAAACTAGTTACTACAATGAGCAGTTCTTC
CSAAKTSYYNEQFF
>TRBV12-3/TRBV12-4|-|-|TRBJ2-7
TGTGCCAGCAGTTTGGGCACCACAACAGGCTCCTACGAGCAGTACTTC
CASSLGTTTGSYEQYF
>TRBV6-1|few|TRBD2|TRBJ2-3
TGTGCCAGCAGTGCTGGGACTAGCGCAGATACGCAGTATTTT
CASSAGTSADTQYF
>TRBV20-1|-|TRBD2|TRBJ2-2
TGCAGTGCTAGAGGTGGTAGCGGGAGTACCAGCACCGGGGAGCTGTTTTTT
CSARGGSGSTSTGELFF
>TRBV28|-|-|TRBJ1-5
TGTGCCAGCAAAGAAGGCAATCAGCCCCAGCATTTT
CASKEGNQPQHF
>TRBV20-1|few|-|TRBJ2-5
TGCAGTGCTAGTCAGGACGGGGGGCGAGAGACCCAGTACTTC
CSASQDGGRETQYF
>TRBV7-8|few|TRBD2|TRBJ2-7
TGTGCCAGCAGCAGAATAGCGGGAGGTATCTACGAGCAGTACTTC
CASSRIAGGIYEQYF
>TRBV13|-|-|TRBJ1-2
TGTGCCAGCAGCGAGGGCCACTATGGCTACACCTTC
CASSEGHYGYTF
>TRBV7-2|few|TRBD2|TRBJ2-7
TGTGCCAGCAGCCCCCGCCCGGCTAGCGGGAGGTTACGCTTC
CASSPRPASGRLRF
>TRBV24-1|few|-|TRBJ2-1
TGTGCCACCAGTGATATCGGGCAGTCCTACAATGAGCAGTTCTTC
CATSDIGQSYNEQFF
>TRBV29-1|-|-|TRBJ2-3
TGCAGCGGAGATAGCGGAGGGGTAGATACGCAGTATTTT
CSGDSGGVDTQYF
>TRBV15|-|TRBD2|TRBJ2-7
TGTGCCACCAGCAGGGGGACTAGCGAATCCTACGAGCAGTACTTC
CATSRGTSESYEQYF
>TRBV2|-|-|TRBJ2-5
TGTGCCAGCAGAAGAAGGGGCAGTCAAGAGACCCAGTACTTC
CASRRRGSQETQYF
>TRBV6-4|-|TRBD1|TRBJ1-2
TGTGCCAGCAGGCCACAGGGGGGAGGTGGCTACACCTTC
CASRPQGGGGYTF
>TRBV7-9|-|-|TRBJ1-1
TGTGCCAGCAGCTTAGGGACATTGAACACTGAAGCTTTCTTT
CASSLGTLNTEAFF